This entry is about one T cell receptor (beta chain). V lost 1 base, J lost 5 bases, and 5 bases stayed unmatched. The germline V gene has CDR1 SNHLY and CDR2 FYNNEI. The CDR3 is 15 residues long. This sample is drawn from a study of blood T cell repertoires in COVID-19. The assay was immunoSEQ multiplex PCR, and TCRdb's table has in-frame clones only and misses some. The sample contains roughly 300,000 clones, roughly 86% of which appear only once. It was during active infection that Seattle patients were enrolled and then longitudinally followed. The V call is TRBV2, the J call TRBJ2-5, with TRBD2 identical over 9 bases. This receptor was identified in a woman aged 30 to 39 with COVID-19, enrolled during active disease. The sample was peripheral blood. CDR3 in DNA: TGTGCCAGCAGTGAAGGCGGGGGGGCGCGGGAGACCCAGTACTTC. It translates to CASSEGGGARETQYF.